These 6 T cell receptor beta chains were sequenced from one sample in a study of cytomegalovirus exposure and HLA in healthy donors. The PCR had 60 Vbeta and 13 Jbeta primers. The table came from immunoSEQ multiplex PCR; TCRdb's copy has only in-frame clones and leaves some out. This table holds tens of thousands of clones. Source material: PBMCs. The receptors were gathered from a man in his fifties or sixties in good health and CMV-seropositive.

This chain connects TRBV11-2 to TRBJ1-1, with D tentatively TRBD1 (6 bases). V lost 4 bases and J lost 0, with 12 bases in between. Germline CDR1 reads SGHAT; CDR2 reads FQNNGV. This CDR3 region has 15 residues. CDR3 loop: CASSSSRGLNTEAFF. CDR3 sequence (DNA): TGTGCCAGCAGCTCATCAAGGGGGTTGAACACTGAAGCTTTCTTT.

J is TRBJ2-2 and V is TRBV19; TRBD2 agrees at 16 bases. In germline, CDR1 is LNHDA, CDR2 SQIVND (reference sequence). The CDR3 is 17 amino acids. V lost 5 bases and J lost 3; bases outside the gene matches: 3. Here the CDR3 reads CASSGGLAGGYTGELFF. DNA for the CDR3: TGTGCCAGTAGTGGGGGACTAGCGGGAGGGTACACCGGGGAGCTGTTTTTT. Variable domain in full (rest from reference TRBV19 and TRBJ2-2): DGGITQSPKYLFRKEGQNVTLSCEQNLNHDAMYWYRQDPGQGLRLIYYSQIVNDFQKGDIAEGYSVSREKKESFPLTVTSAQKNPTAFYLCASSGGLAGGYTGELFFGEGSRLTVL.

The V call is TRBV19, the J call TRBJ1-1; D is ambiguous. Trimming removed 7 bases at V and 1 base at J, with 10 bases between. In germline, CDR1 is LNHDA, CDR2 SQIVND (reference sequence). There are 13 residues in the CDR3. CDR3 amino acids: CASKAGPNTEAFF. CDR3 bases: TGTGCCAGTAAGGCAGGCCCGAACACTGAAGCTTTCTTT.

The chain employs TRBV19 and TRBJ2-7; 11 nucleotides line up with TRBD2. The V segment lost 3 bases and the J segment 3 bases; nucleotides outside the gene matches: 7. The CDR3 is made up of 16 amino acids. The germline V gene has CDR1 LNHDA and CDR2 SQIVND (reference sequence). The CDR3 reads CASSIGVAGGGYEQYF. In DNA, the CDR3 is TGTGCCAGTAGTATCGGGGTAGCGGGAGGGGGCTACGAGCAGTACTTC.

Written as DNA, the CDR3 is TGTGCCAGCAGCTTAGTAAACAGGGGCACTGAAGCTTTCTTT. Its translation is CASSLVNRGTEAFF. The gene calls are TRBV7-8 and TRBJ1-1; TRBD1 agrees at 7 bases. The CDR3 is made up of 14 amino acids. The V and J ends lost 1 base and 4 bases, in that order; junction bases with no gene match: 3. Germline loops: CDR1 SGHVS, CDR2 FQNEAQ.

The chain joins TRBV6-5 to TRBJ2-7; no clear D. V lost 6 bases to trimming and J lost 6 bases, with 12 bases between them. Per the germline V gene, CDR1 is MNHEY and CDR2 is SVGAGI. The CDR3 sequence is 12 residues long. The CDR3 DNA sequence: TGTGCCAGCAGCCCCTCTCACGGCGAGCAGTACTTC. This gives the protein CASSPSHGEQYF.